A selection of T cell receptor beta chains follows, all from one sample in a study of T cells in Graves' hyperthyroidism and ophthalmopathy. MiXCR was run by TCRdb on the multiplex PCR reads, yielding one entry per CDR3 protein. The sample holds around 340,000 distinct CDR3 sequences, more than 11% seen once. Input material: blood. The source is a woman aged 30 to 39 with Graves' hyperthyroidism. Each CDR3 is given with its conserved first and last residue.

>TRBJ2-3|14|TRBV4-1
CASSHPGQTDTQYF
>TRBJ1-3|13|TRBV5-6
CASSTGYGNTIYF
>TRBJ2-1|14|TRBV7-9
CASSLEIEVNEQFF
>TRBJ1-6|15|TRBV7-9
CTSSRGSSENSPLHF
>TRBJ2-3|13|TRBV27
CASRDLLVRSQYF
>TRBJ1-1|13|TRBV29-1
CSVEPRLNTEAFF
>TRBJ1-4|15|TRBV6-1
CASSEAVGGNEKLFF
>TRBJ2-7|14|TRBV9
CASSVDPKTYEQYF
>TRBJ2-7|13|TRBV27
CASRLAGVSEQYF
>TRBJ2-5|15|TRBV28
CASTLSGGTQETQYF
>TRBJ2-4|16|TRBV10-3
CAISEALALGKNIQYF
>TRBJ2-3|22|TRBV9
CASSARDRALAGPGYSTDTQYF
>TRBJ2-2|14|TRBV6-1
CASGPGTVTGELFF
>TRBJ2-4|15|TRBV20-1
CSASGSLLAKNIQYF
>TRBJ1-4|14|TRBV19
CASTLTGTNEKLFF
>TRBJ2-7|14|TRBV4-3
CASSQEGRGGEQYF
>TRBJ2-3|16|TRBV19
CASRPRLAPSTDTQYF
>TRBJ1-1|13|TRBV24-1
CATSDLWDTEAFF
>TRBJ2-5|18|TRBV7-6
CASSLALYSRDGQETQYF
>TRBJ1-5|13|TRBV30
CAWSVRREQPQHF
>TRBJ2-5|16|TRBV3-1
CASSPPTGTGRETQYF
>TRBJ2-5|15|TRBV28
CASKFLRDLQETQYF
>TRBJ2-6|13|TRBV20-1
CSAEDRDLRVLTF
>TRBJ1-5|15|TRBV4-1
CASSHEGSGNQPQHF
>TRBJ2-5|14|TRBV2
CASSAGTGEETQYF
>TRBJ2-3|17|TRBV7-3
CASSPPASGRSSDTQYF
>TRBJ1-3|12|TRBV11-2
CASSSLGNTIYF
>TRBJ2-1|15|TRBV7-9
CASSMQQGWYNEQFF
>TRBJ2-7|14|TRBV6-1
CASIGGSRSYEQYF
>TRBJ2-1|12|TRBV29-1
CSVYRDSNEQFF
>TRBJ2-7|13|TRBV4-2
CASGDVPSYEQYF
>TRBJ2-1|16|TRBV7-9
CASSKESGASYNEQFF
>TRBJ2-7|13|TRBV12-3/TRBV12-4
CASSPGTAGEQYF
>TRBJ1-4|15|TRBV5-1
CASSPQQGPNEKLFF
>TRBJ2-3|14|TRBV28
CASSLGSTPDTQYF
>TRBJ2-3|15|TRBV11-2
CASSLVQRPTDTQYF
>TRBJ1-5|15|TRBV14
CASSHDRIGWQPQHF